This T cell receptor beta chain was captured in a study of blood T cell repertoires in COVID-19 (TCRdb year 2020). Broadly, across the study: Samples covering the acute and convalescent phases of COVID-19 were provided by collaborators in the United States, Italy and Spain. The sample metadata nearly always contained a de-identified subject ID, COVID-19 status, age in years and sex. A freely available public database, intended as a resource for researchers studying the immune response to SARS-CoV-2, is where the repertoires were released. Subjects who had been exposed to COVID-19, were actively infected with it, or had recovered from it provided the deeply sampled blood TCRbeta repertoires that made up the dataset. Where available, HLA class I and class II types were obtained from metadata supplied by the sample provider rather than from assay-based typing. The prospective study material was composed of cDNA or gDNA derived from T cells, B-cell-depleted T cells, or PBMCs. The samples were drawn from two sources: the first 160 participants of the ongoing ImmuneRACE study, and 1,200 or so subjects contributed by 6 global collaborators.

General findings and caveats noted by the study authors: The quantity of clinical and demographic metadata differed by source and by participant and was supplied without curation.

According to the germline V gene, CDR1 reads SGHAT and CDR2 reads FQNNGV. Compared with germline, V lacks 4 bases and J lacks 4 bases; bases without a gene match: 10. The CDR3 numbers 16 residues from cysteine through phenylalanine. The entry retains the CDR3 DNA only, 48 bases that are in frame from base 1. This clone was observed a single time. Its target antigen remains unknown. No quality values exist for individual bases; no much larger clone is one base distant. The immunoSEQ Assay, a bias-controlled multiplex PCR, was used to amplify TCRbeta CDR3 regions from genomic DNA. The authors processed their data as follows. The number of nucleated cells in each sample was estimated by amplification of reference gene primers within the assay. To quantify the absolute abundance of each unique TCRbeta CDR3 rearrangement, sequence reads were collapsed and filtered. For each sample, productive Simpson clonality was calculated by taking the square root of Simpson's diversity index across productive rearrangements. TCRdb carries this immuneACCESS record with in-frame sequences only. Its versions omit some clonotypes, under half of them owing to an unresolved V gene in the studies checked, with the rest unexplained. V and J calls and clone size are given by that table; D and trimming were obtained from the DNA. Recorded for this sample are over 350,000 clones; about 90% of them occurred a single time. The leading ten clones occupy about 2% of the sample.

Participants in the prospective study were aged about 18 to 95 years, lived in some 24 United States geographic areas, and enrolled through a virtual design. Cohort assignment in the prospective study relied on participant-reported clinical history from a screening survey and a study questionnaire. In the prospective study, mobile phlebotomists collected whole blood, serum and a nasopharyngeal or oropharyngeal swab from each participant. Additional blood draws and questionnaires over an approximately two-month period could optionally be provided by prospective study participants. Before DNA extraction, blood samples from the prospective study were shipped at room temperature or frozen.

The source material was PBMCs or T cells enriched from blood (not recorded which). The chain is made from TRBV11-2 and TRBJ1-2; 9 bases in between match TRBD1. This sequence was found in a woman between 18 and 30 years old with acute COVID-19. The DNA is as follows: TGTGCCAGCAGCTCGGGCCGGGACAGGGATTCCTATGGCTACACCTTC. This encodes CASSSGRDRDSYGYTF.